This T cell receptor (beta chain) was recovered during a study of shared clonotypes between healthy human individuals. Study results and caveats: Among donors, sharing of clonotypes was expected to be affected by sequencing depth.

Turning to this clone: What it recognizes is unknown.

V gave up 0 bases and J gave up 0 bases, with 6 bases separating them. Germline V lookup: CDR1 LGHNA, CDR2 YSLEER. This CDR3 region has 15 residues. As defined, naive CD8 cells were CD45RO-negative and positively selected for CCR7, with terminally differentiated effector memory CD45RA+ cells excluded. In the study's own analysis: ImmunoSEQ only sent back junction sequences with no quality scores, so filtering was done differently. Generated by immunoSEQ multiplex PCR, the TCRdb table keeps only in-frame clones and is missing some. V, J and clone size are those of that table, while D and trimming were read from the DNA. The sample has almost 700,000 clones; 92% are singletons.

The sequence came from a man aged 25-45 years in good health. The rearrangement links TRBV4-3 to TRBJ1-3; unclear D gene. Specimen: naive CD8+ T cells sorted from blood. The CDR3 bases are TGCGCCAGCAGCCAAGAAACCTACTCTGGAAACACCATATATTTT. Protein sequence: CASSQETYSGNTIYF.